The TCR beta chain under discussion was sequenced for a study of cytomegalovirus exposure and HLA in healthy donors. Study results and caveats: A later look showed TCR association rates differing by HLA locus, highest for DRB1 and lowest for HLA-C. By a later analysis, the bulk of CMV-associated TCR beta chains appeared HLA-restricted.

This clone was seen more than once but under ten times. Antigen: not known. The ends were cut back, 5 bases at V and 4 bases at J, with 15 bases in the middle. Per germline, CDR1 SGHAT and CDR2 FQNNGV. The CDR3 loop spans 15 amino acids. 13 Jbeta primers and 60 Vbeta primers were used for the PCR. The data were produced by immunoSEQ multiplex PCR, yet TCRdb's version contains in-frame clones alone and is incomplete. The sample holds around 150,000 clones; around three quarters are singletons and the top ten take about 7%. Sample: PBMCs. The sequence was obtained from a man between 40 and 49 years old in good health and CMV-seropositive. The chain couples TRBV11-2 to TRBJ2-1; D is possibly TRBD1 (5 bases). The CDR3 here is CASSRSQGGYNEQFF. The CDR3 DNA follows: TGTGCCAGCAGCCGATCGCAGGGCGGATACAATGAGCAGTTCTTC.